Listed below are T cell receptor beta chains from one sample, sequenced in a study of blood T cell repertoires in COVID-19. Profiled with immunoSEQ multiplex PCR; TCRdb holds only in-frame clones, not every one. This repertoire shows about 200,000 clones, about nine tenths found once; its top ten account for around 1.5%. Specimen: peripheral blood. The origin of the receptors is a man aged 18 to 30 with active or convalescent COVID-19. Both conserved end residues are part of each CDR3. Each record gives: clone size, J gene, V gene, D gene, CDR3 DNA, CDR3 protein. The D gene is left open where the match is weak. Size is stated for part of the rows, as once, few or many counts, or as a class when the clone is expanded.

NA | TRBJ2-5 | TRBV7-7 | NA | TGTGCCAGCAGCTTAGCCTTACAGGGACAAGAGACCCAGTACTTC | CASSLALQGQETQYF
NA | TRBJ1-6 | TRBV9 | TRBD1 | TGTGCCAGCAGCCCGCAATCCGGACAGGATTCACCCCTCCACTTT | CASSPQSGQDSPLHF
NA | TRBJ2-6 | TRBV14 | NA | TGTGCCAGCAGCCGAAGCTGGTGGACAGTCCGCTCTGGGGCCAACGTCCTGACTTTC | CASSRSWWTVRSGANVLTF
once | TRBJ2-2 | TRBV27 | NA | TGTGCCAGCGGGGCAAGGACGAACACCGGGGAGCTGTTTTTT | CASGARTNTGELFF
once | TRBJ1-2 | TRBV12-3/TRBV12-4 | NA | TGTGCCAGCACTCAGGGATTGTGGTATGGCTACACCTTC | CASTQGLWYGYTF
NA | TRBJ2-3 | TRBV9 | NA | TGTGCCAGCAGCGTTTTTGGCGGGCCCACAGATACGCAGTATTTT | CASSVFGGPTDTQYF
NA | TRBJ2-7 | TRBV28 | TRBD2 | TGTGCCAGCAGTCGTAGCGGGAGGAAAATCTACGAGCAGTACTTC | CASSRSGRKIYEQYF
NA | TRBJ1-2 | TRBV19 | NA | TGTGCCAGTAGTATCGGGGGAACCTTATATGGCTACACCTTC | CASSIGGTLYGYTF
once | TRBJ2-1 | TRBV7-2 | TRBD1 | TGTGCCAGCAGCAAACCGGGACAGGGGGCATCGAATGAGCAGTTCTTC | CASSKPGQGASNEQFF
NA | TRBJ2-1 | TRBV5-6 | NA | TGTGCCAGCAGTCTAATGGACGGGAGTTCCTACAATGAGCAGTTCTTC | CASSLMDGSSYNEQFF
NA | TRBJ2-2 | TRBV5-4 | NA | TGTGCCAGCAGCTTAACTAGAAACACCGGGGAGCTGTTTTTT | CASSLTRNTGELFF
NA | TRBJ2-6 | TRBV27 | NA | TGTGCCAGCAGTTCTTTAGGGGCCAACGTCCTGACTTTC | CASSSLGANVLTF
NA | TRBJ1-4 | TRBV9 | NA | TGTGCCAGCAGCGTTAACCCCCAAGGGGGTGAAAAACTGTTTTTT | CASSVNPQGGEKLFF
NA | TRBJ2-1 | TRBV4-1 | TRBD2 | TGCGCCAGCAGCCAAGCCCAACTAGCGGGAGCCCCCAATGAGCAGTTCTTC | CASSQAQLAGAPNEQFF
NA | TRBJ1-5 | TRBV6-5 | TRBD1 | TGTGCCAGCAGCCCGACAGGGGGCGGGAATCAGCCCCAGCATTTT | CASSPTGGGNQPQHF
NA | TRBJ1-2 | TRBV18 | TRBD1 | TGTGCCAGCTCCCGAGGGACAGGGGGAAATAACTATGGCTACACCTTC | CASSRGTGGNNYGYTF
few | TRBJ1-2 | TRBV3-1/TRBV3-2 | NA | TGTGCCAGCAGCTACGTAGGGAGTAGCTATGGCTACACCTTC | CASSYVGSSYGYTF
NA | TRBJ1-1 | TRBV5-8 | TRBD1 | TGTGCCAGCAGTAACAGGGGGTTGAGGAACACTGAAGCTTTCTTT | CASSNRGLRNTEAFF
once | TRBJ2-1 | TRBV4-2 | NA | TGTGCCAGCAGCCAAGATAGGGGAAGCCATGAGCAGTTCTTC | CASSQDRGSHEQFF
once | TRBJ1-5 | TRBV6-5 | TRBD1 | TGTGCCAGCAAATCGGACAGGGGAGAAAATCAGCCCCAGCATTTT | CASKSDRGENQPQHF
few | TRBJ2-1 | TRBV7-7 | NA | TGTGCTAGCAGCTTGAGGCCGAGCTCCTACAATGAGCAGTTCTTC | CASSLRPSSYNEQFF
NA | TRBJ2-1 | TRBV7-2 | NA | TGTGCCAGCAGCTTATATGTCAATGAGCAGTTCTTC | CASSLYVNEQFF
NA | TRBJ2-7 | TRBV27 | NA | TGTGCCAGCAGTCCCGGGGATGGGGTCTCAGGCAAGGACTTC | CASSPGDGVSGKDF
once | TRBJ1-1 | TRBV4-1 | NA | TGCGCCAGCAGCCAAGGACAAGGCAGATATAACACTGAAGCTTTCTTT | CASSQGQGRYNTEAFF
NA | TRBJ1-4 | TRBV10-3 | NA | TGTGCCATCAGTGAGTCGTCGAGGGTATCTAATGAAAAACTGTTTTTT | CAISESSRVSNEKLFF
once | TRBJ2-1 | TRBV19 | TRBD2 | TGTGCCAGTAGTATTATTACCGGGAGGGCCAATGATGAGCAGTTCTTC | CASSIITGRANDEQFF
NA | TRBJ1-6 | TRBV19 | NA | TGTGCCAGCGGGGTCCCCTCGGCCTCCTATAATTCACCCCTCCACTTT | CASGVPSASYNSPLHF
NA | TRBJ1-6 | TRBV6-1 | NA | TGTGCCAGCAGTGAAGTTAGGGGCGGTAATTCACCCCTCCACTTT | CASSEVRGGNSPLHF
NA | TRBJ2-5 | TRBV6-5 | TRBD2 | TGTGCCAGCAGTTACGACATCCCAGCGGGAAGGGTGACCCAGTACTTC | CASSYDIPAGRVTQYF
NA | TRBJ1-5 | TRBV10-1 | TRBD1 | TGCGCCAGCAGTAAACACCGGGACAGGGCCTGTCAGCCCCAGCATTTT | CASSKHRDRACQPQHF
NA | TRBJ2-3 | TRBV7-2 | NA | TGTGCCAGCAGCTCATCGCGAGCGAGGACAGATACGCAGTATTTT | CASSSSRARTDTQYF
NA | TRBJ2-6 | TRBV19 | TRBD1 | TGTGCCAGTAGTATTTTTAGGGGGCCAGGGGCCAACGTCCTGACTTTC | CASSIFRGPGANVLTF
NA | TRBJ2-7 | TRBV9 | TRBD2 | TGTGCCAGCAGCCCACAAGGGACTAGCGGGAACGAGCAGTACTTC | CASSPQGTSGNEQYF
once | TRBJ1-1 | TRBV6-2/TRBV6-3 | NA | TGTGCCAGCAGCCCCAATGAGGTGAACACTGAAGCTTTCTTT | CASSPNEVNTEAFF
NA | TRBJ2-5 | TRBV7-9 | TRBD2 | TGTGCCAGCAGCTTACGACTAGCTACGGAGACCCAGTACTTC | CASSLRLATETQYF
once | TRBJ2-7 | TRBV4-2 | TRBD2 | TGTGCCAGCAGCCAAGATTTGCGGGAGACCTACGAGCAGTACTTC | CASSQDLRETYEQYF
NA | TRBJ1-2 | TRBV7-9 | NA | TGTGCCAGCAGCTTAGGACCGGAGGGGGGGCTCTATGGCTACACCTTC | CASSLGPEGGLYGYTF
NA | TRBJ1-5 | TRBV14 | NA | TGTGCCAGCAGCCTAGGACTCGATCAGCCCCAGCATTTT | CASSLGLDQPQHF
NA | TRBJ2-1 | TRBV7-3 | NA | TGTGCCAGCAGCGCAACAGGGCCCCTAGACAATGAGCAGTTCTTC | CASSATGPLDNEQFF
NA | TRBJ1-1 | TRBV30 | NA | TGTGCCTGGAGGAACGCCAGGGTAAACACTGAAGCTTTCTTT | CAWRNARVNTEAFF
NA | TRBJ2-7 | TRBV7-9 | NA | TGTGCCAGCAGCCAACGCTACTCCTACGAGCAGTACTTC | CASSQRYSYEQYF
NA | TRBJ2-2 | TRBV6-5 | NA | TGTGCCAGCAAAAGGTCGGGAGCGGACACCGGGGAGCTGTTTTTT | CASKRSGADTGELFF
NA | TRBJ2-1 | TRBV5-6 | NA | TGTGCCAGCAGCTTCTCCGGGACTTACAATGAGCAGTTCTTC | CASSFSGTYNEQFF
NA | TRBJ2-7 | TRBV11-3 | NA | TGTGCCAGCAGTGCGGCCAAGGGGTTCATCTACGAGCAGTACTTC | CASSAAKGFIYEQYF
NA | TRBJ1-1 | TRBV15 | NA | TGTGCCACCAGCAGAGATGATAGAAGAAGACGGGAAACTGAAGCTTTCTTT | CATSRDDRRRRETEAFF
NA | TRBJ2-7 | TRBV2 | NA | TGTGCCAGCAAAAGGACACAAGCCACTCCCTACGAGCAGTACTTC | CASKRTQATPYEQYF
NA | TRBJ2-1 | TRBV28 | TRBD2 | TGTGCCAGCCTCCGAGGGGTAGCGGGAAACAATGAGCAGTTCTTC | CASLRGVAGNNEQFF
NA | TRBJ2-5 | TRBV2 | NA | TGTGCCAGCAGCCGGGAATCTCAAGAGACCCAGTACTTC | CASSRESQETQYF
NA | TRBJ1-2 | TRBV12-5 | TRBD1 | TGTGCTAGTGGTTTGGGACAGGGCCGGGAGGGCTACACCTTC | CASGLGQGREGYTF
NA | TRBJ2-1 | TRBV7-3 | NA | TGTGCCAGCAGCCTAAAGACAGGCAATGAGCAGTTCTTC | CASSLKTGNEQFF
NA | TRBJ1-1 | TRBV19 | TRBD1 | TGTGCCAGTAGTGGACCGACAGGGCGAGAAGCTTTCTTT | CASSGPTGREAFF
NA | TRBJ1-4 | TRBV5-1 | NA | TGCGCCAGCAGCTTGGAGGTGGTAGCGACTAATGAAAAACTGTTTTTT | CASSLEVVATNEKLFF
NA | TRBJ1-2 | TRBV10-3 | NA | TGTGCCATCAGTGAAAGGGGGGGTCTAGATGGCTACACCTTC | CAISERGGLDGYTF
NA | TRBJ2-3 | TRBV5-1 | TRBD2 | TGCGCCAGCAGCTTGGCCCTTGGTAGCGGGGGAGCAGATACGCAGTATTTT | CASSLALGSGGADTQYF
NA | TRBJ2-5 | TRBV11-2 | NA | TGTGCCAGCAGCTTAGATCCAGGGCGTCGGGAGACCCAGTACTTC | CASSLDPGRRETQYF
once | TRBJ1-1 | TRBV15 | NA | TGTGCCACAAGAGGTAGCGAGAACACTGAAGCTTTCTTT | CATRGSENTEAFF
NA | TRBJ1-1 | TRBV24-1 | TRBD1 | TGTGCCACCAGTGAAGGAGACAGGGGGCGGGGGACTGAAGCTTTCTTT | CATSEGDRGRGTEAFF
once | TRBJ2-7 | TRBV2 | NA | TGTGCCAGCAGTGAGTTGTCAGAAAAGTCCGAGCAGTACTTC | CASSELSEKSEQYF
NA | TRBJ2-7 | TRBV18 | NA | TGTGCCAGCTCACCACCGGGAATAGGGGTTGTAGGGGAGCAGTACTTC | CASSPPGIGVVGEQYF